The TCR beta chain described here comes from a study of naive and memory T cell subsets. Overall study results and limits: Potentially, T cell activation and differentiation skew this RNA-based measurement.

This clonotype has only a few counts. Its antigen is not known. The library had UMIs added by 3' ligation of an oligonucleotide to TCR cDNA. Input was about 1 to 1,100 ng of DNase-treated total RNA without cell sorting. Amplification of ligated cDNA took four PCR rounds with SP2 and nested alpha and beta constant primers. Blood and skin TCR RNA was reverse transcribed with alpha and beta constant primers. Each CDR3 protein is one row after TCRdb ran MiXCR on the 5' RACE reads. The data hold 50,000 to 60,000 distinct CDR3 sequences, with less than 10% observed a single time. Between the trimmed V and J ends, which lost 3 bases and 8 bases, there was a span of 11 bases. The CDR3 extends over 13 amino acids.

This clonotype was sampled from a female donor in good health. The gene calls are TRBV12-3 or TRBV12-4 and TRBJ2-1; tentatively, D is TRBD1 or TRBD2 (5 bases each). The CDR3 sequence: CASSFLGGHEQFF. For the CDR3, the DNA is TGTGCCAGCAGTTTTCTTGGGGGTCATGAGCAGTTCTTC.